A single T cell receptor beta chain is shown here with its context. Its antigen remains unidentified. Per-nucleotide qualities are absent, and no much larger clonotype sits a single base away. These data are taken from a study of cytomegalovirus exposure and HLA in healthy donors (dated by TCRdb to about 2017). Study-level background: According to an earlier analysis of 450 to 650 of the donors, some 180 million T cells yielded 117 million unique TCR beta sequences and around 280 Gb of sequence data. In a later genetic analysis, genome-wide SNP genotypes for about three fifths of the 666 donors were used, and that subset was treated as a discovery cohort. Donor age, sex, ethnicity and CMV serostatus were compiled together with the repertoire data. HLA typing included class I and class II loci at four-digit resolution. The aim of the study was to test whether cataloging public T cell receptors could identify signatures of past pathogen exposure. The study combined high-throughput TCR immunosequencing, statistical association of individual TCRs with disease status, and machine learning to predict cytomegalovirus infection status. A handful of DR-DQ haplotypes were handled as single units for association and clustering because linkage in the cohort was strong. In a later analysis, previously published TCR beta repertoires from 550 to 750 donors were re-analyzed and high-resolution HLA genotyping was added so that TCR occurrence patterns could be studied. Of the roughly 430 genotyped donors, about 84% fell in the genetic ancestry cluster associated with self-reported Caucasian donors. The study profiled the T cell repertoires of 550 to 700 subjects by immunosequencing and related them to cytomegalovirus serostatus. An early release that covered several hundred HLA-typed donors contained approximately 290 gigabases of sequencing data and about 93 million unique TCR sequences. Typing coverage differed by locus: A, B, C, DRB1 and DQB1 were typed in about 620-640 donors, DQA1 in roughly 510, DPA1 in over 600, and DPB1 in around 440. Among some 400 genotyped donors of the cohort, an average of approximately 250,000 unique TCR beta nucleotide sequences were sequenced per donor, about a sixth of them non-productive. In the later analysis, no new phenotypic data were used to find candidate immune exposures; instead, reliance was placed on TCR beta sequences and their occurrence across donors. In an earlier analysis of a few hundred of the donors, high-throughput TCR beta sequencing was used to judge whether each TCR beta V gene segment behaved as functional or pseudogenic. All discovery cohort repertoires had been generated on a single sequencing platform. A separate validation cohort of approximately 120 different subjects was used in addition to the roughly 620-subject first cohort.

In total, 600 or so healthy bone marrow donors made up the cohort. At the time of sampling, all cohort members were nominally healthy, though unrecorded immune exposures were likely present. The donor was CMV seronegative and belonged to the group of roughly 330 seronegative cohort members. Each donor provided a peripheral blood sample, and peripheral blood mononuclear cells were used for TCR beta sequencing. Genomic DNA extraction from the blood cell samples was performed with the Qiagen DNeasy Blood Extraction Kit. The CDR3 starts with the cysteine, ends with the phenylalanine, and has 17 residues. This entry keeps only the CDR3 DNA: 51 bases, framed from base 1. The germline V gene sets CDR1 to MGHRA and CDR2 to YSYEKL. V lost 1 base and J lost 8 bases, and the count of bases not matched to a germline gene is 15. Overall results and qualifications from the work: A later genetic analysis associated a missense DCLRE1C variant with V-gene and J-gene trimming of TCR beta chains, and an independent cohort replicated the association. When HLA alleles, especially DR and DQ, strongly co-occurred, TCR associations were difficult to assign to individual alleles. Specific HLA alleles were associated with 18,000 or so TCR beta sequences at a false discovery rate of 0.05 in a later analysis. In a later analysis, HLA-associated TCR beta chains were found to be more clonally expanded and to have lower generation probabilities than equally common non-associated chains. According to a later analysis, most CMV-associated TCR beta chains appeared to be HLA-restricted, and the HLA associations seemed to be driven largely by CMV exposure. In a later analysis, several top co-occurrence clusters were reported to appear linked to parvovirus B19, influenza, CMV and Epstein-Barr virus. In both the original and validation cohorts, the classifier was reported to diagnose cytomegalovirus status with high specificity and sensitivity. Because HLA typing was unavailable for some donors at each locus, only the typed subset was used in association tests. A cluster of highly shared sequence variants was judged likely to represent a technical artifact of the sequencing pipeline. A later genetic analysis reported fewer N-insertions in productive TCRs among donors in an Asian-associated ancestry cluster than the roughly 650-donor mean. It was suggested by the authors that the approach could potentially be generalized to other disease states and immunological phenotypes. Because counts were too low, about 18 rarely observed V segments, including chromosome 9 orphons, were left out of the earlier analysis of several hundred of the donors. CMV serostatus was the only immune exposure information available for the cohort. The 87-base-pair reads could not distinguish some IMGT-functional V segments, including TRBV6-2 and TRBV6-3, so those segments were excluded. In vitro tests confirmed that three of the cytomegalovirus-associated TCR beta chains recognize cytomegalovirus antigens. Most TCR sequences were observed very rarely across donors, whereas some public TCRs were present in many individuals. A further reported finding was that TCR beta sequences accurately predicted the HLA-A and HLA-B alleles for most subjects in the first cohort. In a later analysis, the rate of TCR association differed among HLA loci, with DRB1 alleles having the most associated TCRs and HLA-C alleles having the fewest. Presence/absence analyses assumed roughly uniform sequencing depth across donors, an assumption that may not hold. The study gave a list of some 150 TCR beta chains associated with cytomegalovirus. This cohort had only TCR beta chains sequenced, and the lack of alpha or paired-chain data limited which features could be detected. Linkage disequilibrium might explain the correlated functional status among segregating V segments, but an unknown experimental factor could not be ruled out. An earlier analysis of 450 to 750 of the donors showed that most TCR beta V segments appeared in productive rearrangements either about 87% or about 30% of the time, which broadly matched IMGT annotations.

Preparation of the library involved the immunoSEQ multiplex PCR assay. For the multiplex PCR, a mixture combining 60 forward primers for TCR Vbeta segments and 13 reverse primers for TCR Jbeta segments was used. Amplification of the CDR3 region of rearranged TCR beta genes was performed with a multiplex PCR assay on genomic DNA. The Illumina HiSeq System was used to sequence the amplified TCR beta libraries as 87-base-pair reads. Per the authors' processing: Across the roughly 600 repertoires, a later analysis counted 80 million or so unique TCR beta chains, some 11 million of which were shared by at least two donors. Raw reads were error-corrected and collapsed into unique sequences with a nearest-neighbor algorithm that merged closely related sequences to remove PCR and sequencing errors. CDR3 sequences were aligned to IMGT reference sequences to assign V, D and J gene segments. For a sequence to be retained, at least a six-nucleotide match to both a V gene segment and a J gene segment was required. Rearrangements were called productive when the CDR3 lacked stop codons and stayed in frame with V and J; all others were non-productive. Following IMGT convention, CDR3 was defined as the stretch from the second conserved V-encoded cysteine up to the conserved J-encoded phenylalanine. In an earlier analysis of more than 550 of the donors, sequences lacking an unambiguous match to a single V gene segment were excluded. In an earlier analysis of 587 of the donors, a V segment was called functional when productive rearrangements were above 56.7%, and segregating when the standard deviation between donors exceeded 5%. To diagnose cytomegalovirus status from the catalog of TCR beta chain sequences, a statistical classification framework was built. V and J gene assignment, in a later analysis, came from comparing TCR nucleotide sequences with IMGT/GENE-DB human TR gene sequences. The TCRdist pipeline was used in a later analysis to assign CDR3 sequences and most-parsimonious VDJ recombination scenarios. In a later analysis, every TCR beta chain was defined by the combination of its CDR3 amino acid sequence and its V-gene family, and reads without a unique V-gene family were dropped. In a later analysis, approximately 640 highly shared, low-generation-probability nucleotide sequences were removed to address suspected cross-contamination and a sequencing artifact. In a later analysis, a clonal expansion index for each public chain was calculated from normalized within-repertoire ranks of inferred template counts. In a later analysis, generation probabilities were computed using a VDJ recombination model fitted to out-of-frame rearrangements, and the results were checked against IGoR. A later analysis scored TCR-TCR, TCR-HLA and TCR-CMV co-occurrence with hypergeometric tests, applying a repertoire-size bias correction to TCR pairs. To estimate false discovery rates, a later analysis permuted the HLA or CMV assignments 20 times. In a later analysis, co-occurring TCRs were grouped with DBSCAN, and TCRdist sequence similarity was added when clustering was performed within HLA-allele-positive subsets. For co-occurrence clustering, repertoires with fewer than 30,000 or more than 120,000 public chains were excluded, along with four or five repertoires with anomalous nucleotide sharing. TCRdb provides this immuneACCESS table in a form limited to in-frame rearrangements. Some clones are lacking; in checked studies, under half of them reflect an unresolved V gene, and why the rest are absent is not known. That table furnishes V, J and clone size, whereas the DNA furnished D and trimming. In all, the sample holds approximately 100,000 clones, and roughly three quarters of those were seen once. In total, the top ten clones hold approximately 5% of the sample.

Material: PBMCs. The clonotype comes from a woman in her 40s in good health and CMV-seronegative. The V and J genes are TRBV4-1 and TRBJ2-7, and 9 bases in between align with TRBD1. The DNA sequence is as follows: TGCGCCAGCAGCCAAGTGTATGGGACAGGGTTTTTCACGCAGCAGTACTTC. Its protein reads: CASSQVYGTGFFTQQYF.